A single sample gave rise to the 26 T cell receptor beta chains below, sequenced in a study of cytomegalovirus exposure and HLA in healthy donors. PCR employed 60 Vbeta and 13 Jbeta primers. Measured with immunoSEQ multiplex PCR; TCRdb has only the in-frame clones, and not every one. The sample carries about 170,000 clones, around 74% recorded once. Sequenced material: PBMCs. These receptors were obtained from a female donor in good health and CMV-seronegative.

The V gene is TRBV5-4, the J gene TRBJ1-2; no clear D. V lost 2 bases and J 8 bases, leaving 13 bases between the germline ends. CDR3 length: 13 amino acids. Per germline, CDR1 SGHNT and CDR2 YYREEE (reference sequence). The CDR3 spells CASSLHPMEGYTF. In nucleotides, the CDR3 is TGTGCCAGCAGCTTACATCCAATGGAGGGCTACACCTTC.

This chain joins TRBV30 and TRBJ2-7, with TRBD1 matching 7 bases. The V and J ends lost 1 base and 4 bases, in that order; junction bases with no gene match: 4. The CDR3 covers 13 residues. Germline CDR1 GTSNPN, CDR2 SVGIG (reference sequence). This CDR3 reads CAWSAGQLYEQYF. In DNA, the CDR3 is TGTGCCTGGAGTGCGGGACAGCTTTACGAGCAGTACTTC.

This chain connects TRBV7-8 to TRBJ1-2; 10 bases are shared with TRBD1. The CDR3 loop spans 16 amino acids. Trimming at V came to 1 base and at J to 8 bases, leaving 10 bases not matched to a gene. Germline CDR1 reads SGHVS; CDR2 reads FQNEAQ. CDR3 protein: CASSLVQGTGVGGYTF. The DNA of the CDR3 is TGTGCCAGCAGCTTAGTGCAAGGGACAGGGGTCGGGGGCTACACCTTC.

The gene calls are TRBV29-1 and TRBJ2-1, with TRBD1 matching over 10 bases. The length of the CDR3 is 13 residues. After removal of 6 bases from V and 9 bases from J, the junction contained 8 bases not matched to a gene. In germline, CDR1 is SQVTM, CDR2 ANQGSEA. The CDR3 is CSVGTGEHGEQFF. CDR3 nucleotide sequence: TGCAGCGTCGGGACAGGGGAACACGGTGAGCAGTTCTTC.

V and J are TRBV12-2 and TRBJ1-1; TRBD1, the table's D call, was not compared with the DNA. TRBV12-2 is deemed a pseudogene. This CDR3 has 13 amino acids. DNA for the CDR3: TGTGCAAGTCGCTTAGGGCTGAACACTGAAGCTTTCTTT. Its translation is CASRLGLNTEAFF.

The chain uses TRBV7-3 and TRBJ2-1; 14 positions match TRBD2. The CDR3 contains 17 residues. The germline V gene has CDR1 SGHTA and CDR2 FQGTGA. Trimming at V came to 1 base and at J to 5 bases, leaving 4 bases not matched to a gene. The CDR3 DNA reads TGTGCCAGCAGCTTAAGACTAGCGGGAGGGCCCGACAATGAGCAGTTCTTC. This encodes CASSLRLAGGPDNEQFF.

This chain connects TRBV5-1 to TRBJ2-5, with 8 bases that match TRBD1. J lost 1 base, V lost 1 base, and 6 bases had no gene match. CDR1 is SGHRS and CDR2 is YFSETQ in the germline V gene. There are 16 residues in the CDR3. As DNA, the CDR3 is TGCGCCAGCAGCTTGACGCACAGGGGGGCCCAAGAGACCCAGTACTTC. This translates into CASSLTHRGAQETQYF.

This clone was seen a single time. The J gene is TRBJ1-4, the V gene TRBV5-5; D might be TRBD1 (5 bases). CDR3 size: 14 residues. Germline CDR1 and CDR2: SGHKS and YYEKEE (reference sequence). The V and J ends lost 5 bases and 8 bases respectively, with 16 bases between them. The CDR3 DNA is TGTGCCAGCAGTCCGGGGACTCCTGTCGAAAAACTGTTTTTT. Translated: CASSPGTPVEKLFF.

The CDR3 nucleotides are TGTGCCACGCAGATTAATAGCAATCAGCCCCAGCATTTT. Translated: CATQINSNQPQHF. The rearrangement joins TRBV6-5 to TRBJ1-5; no definite D call. V gave up 10 bases and J gave up 0 bases, with 10 bases separating them. The CDR3 loop spans 13 amino acids. The germline CDR1 and CDR2 sequences are MNHEY and SVGAGI.

This sequence joins TRBV28 and TRBJ1-2; 12 bases map to TRBD1. Germline trimming cut 2 bases from V and 5 bases from J; bases unmatched to any gene: 12. The CDR3 loop spans 18 amino acids. Germline CDR1 is MDHEN and CDR2 is SYDVKM. CDR3: CASSLVPGTGGGVYGYTF. In nucleotides, the CDR3 is TGTGCCAGCAGTTTAGTCCCCGGGACAGGGGGCGGGGTATATGGCTACACCTTC.

The rearrangement links TRBV7-2 to TRBJ1-2; the D is unclear. The ends were cut back, 4 bases at V and 5 bases at J, with 8 bases in the middle. The CDR3 length is 12 residues. The germline CDR1 and CDR2 sequences are SGHTA and FQGNSA. CDR3 DNA sequence: TGTGCCAGCAGCTCCCAGCGATATGGCTACACCTTC. Amino acid sequence: CASSSQRYGYTF.

This clone appeared a few times. The chain recombines TRBV2 with TRBJ2-1, with TRBD1 matching 7 bases. The CDR3 contains 15 residues. Germline values: CDR1 SNHLY, CDR2 FYNNEI. Losses at the gene ends were 7 bases for V and 1 base for J; bases not matched to a gene: 7. The CDR3 nucleotides read TGTGCCAGCACCCTGGGGACAGAATCCTACAATGAGCAGTTCTTC. Translation gives CASTLGTESYNEQFF.

This chain joins TRBV5-4 and TRBJ1-5, with 7 bases fitting TRBD1. This CDR3 has 16 residues. The J segment lost 6 bases and the V segment lost 0 bases, leaving 9 bases of the junction unmatched. From germline, CDR1 is SGHNT and CDR2 YYREEE (reference sequence). CDR3 coding DNA: TGTGCCAGCAGCTTGGCCGGGCAGGGGGTGCGTCAGCCCCAGCATTTT. This translates into CASSLAGQGVRQPQHF.

The V and J genes are TRBV19 and TRBJ2-5, with 9 nucleotides matching TRBD1. The last part of the DNA fits TRBJ2-7 better; the J call may be wrong. The CDR3 is 14 amino acids. In germline, CDR1 is LNHDA, CDR2 SQIVND (reference sequence). The CDR3 DNA reads as TGTGCCAGTAGTATCGGGACAGGGTCCTACGAGCAGTACTTC. Amino acid sequence: CASSIGTGSYEQYF.

The chain uses TRBV16 and TRBJ2-1; D is unresolved. V lost 2 bases and J lost 2, with 4 bases in between. The CDR3 is 13 residues long. Germline lookup yields CDR1 KGHSY and CDR2 FQNENV. For the CDR3, the DNA is TGTGCCAGCAGCCAACGGGCCTACAATGAGCAGTTCTTC. It yields the protein CASSQRAYNEQFF. Complete variable domain (other parts from reference TRBV16 and TRBJ2-1): GEEVAQTPKHLVRGEGQKAKLYCAPIKGHSYVFWYQQVLKNEFKFLISFQNENVFDETGMPKERFSAKCLPNSPCSLEIQATKLEDSAVYFCASSQRAYNEQFFGPGTRLTVL.

The chain has TRBV29-1 and TRBJ1-4; 10 nucleotides agree with TRBD1. The V and J ends lost 1 base and 8 bases, in that order; junction bases with no gene match: 7. This CDR3 contains 15 residues. Germline V CDR1 and CDR2: SQVTM, ANQGSEA. Written as DNA, the CDR3 is TGCAGCGTTGAAGTGGGGGGGACAGGGGACGAAAAACTGTTTTTT. It encodes CSVEVGGTGDEKLFF.

V is TRBV2 and J is TRBJ1-3; D unresolved. This CDR3 region has 13 residues. In germline, CDR1 is SNHLY, CDR2 FYNNEI. The V and J ends lost 4 bases and 2 bases respectively, with 6 bases between them. The CDR3 sequence: CASSGQAGNTIYF. CDR3 bases: TGTGCCAGCAGTGGGCAGGCTGGAAACACCATATATTTT.

This chain joins TRBV5-1 and TRBJ1-6; D unresolved. Trimming took off 2 bases at V and 9 bases at J, with 12 bases between the two ends. This CDR3 region has 14 residues. Looked up from germline, CDR1 is SGHRS and CDR2 is YFSETQ. In nucleotides, the CDR3 is TGCGCCAGCAGCTTCGGTGGGCACGGTTCACCCCTCCACTTT. Its protein product is CASSFGGHGSPLHF.

The chain carries TRBV12-5 and TRBJ1-1; weak D call: TRBD1 (5 bases). Germline CDR1 and CDR2: LGHNT and FRNRAP. V lost 6 bases and J lost 1, with 12 bases in between. This CDR3 has 14 residues. The CDR3 nucleotides are TGTGCTAGTGGACCAGGGCCTCAGAACACTGAAGCTTTCTTT. This gives the protein CASGPGPQNTEAFF. Drawing the rest from reference TRBV12-5 and TRBJ1-1, the complete variable domain is DARVTQTPRHKVTEMGQEVTMRCQPILGHNTVFWYRQTMMQGLELLAYFRNRAPLDDSGMPKDRFSAEMPDATLATLKIQPSEPRDSAVYFCASGPGPQNTEAFFGQGTRLTVV.

This chain connects TRBV6-5 to TRBJ1-3; D uncertain. Germline V gives CDR1 MNHEY, CDR2 SVGAGI. The germline V and J ends were trimmed by 6 bases and 4 bases, with 7 bases remaining between them. The CDR3 is made up of 12 amino acids. The CDR3 DNA follows: TGTGCCAGCAGCTCCCAGGGAAACACCATATATTTT. Its protein product is CASSSQGNTIYF.

The chain couples TRBV21-1 to TRBJ2-7; whether TRBD2, the table's D call, matches the DNA was not checked. TRBV21-1 counts as a pseudogene. The length of the CDR3 is 15 residues. In DNA, the CDR3 is TGTGCCAGCAGCAGGAGGACCCTTAGCTCCTACGAGCAGTACTTC. The encoded protein is CASSRRTLSSYEQYF.

This chain joins TRBV15 and TRBJ1-1, with D perhaps TRBD1 (5 bases). Trimming pared 0 bases from V and 5 bases from J, leaving 10 bases between. This CDR3 spans 14 amino acids. Germline lookup yields CDR1 LNHNV and CDR2 YYDKDF (reference sequence). The CDR3 is CATSRDLRGTEAFF. In DNA, the CDR3 is TGTGCCACCAGCAGAGACCTCCGGGGGACTGAAGCTTTCTTT.

V and J are TRBV6-1 and TRBJ2-3; TRBD2 agrees at 11 bases. Germline V CDR1 and CDR2: MNHNS, SASEGT. The CDR3 has 16 amino acids. Trimming at V came to 4 bases and at J to 6 bases, leaving 9 bases not matched to a gene. The CDR3 is CASSGGLAGGEDTQYF. The CDR3 DNA sequence: TGTGCCAGCAGTGGGGGGCTAGCGGGAGGTGAGGATACGCAGTATTTT.

V is TRBV5-1 and J is TRBJ2-5; 7 nucleotides align to TRBD1. The trim removed 7 bases at V and 0 bases at J, leaving 6 bases unmatched. The CDR3 runs to 14 residues. Germline CDR1 is SGHRS and CDR2 is YFSETQ. The CDR3 region is CASATGAYQETQYF. CDR3 DNA: TGCGCCAGCGCCACAGGGGCTTACCAAGAGACCCAGTACTTC. Together with reference TRBV5-1 and TRBJ2-5, the CDR3 gives the full variable domain: KAGVTQTPRYLIKTRGQQVTLSCSPISGHRSVSWYQQTPGQGLQFLFEYFSETQRNKGNFPGRFSGRQFSNSRSEMNVSTLELGDSALYLCASATGAYQETQYFGPGTRLLVL.

V and J are TRBV19 and TRBJ1-2, with a tentative D call TRBD1 (5 bases). Germline V gives CDR1 LNHDA, CDR2 SQIVND (reference sequence). Trimming shortened V by 6 bases and J by 4 bases, and 15 bases separated the two germline ends. There are 14 residues in the CDR3. CDR3 nucleotides: TGTGCCAGTAGCCAACCTCCGACAGCCTATGGCTACACCTTC. This encodes CASSQPPTAYGYTF.

The gene calls are TRBV11-3 and TRBJ2-1; TRBD2 matches 7 bases. The CDR3 contains 17 residues. J lost 4 bases, V lost 5 bases, and 14 bases had no gene match. Germline lookup yields CDR1 SGHNT and CDR2 YENEEA. DNA for the CDR3: TGTGCCAGCAGCGGCCCCGGAGCTAGCGGTGGATACAATGAGCAGTTCTTC. Its translation: CASSGPGASGGYNEQFF.